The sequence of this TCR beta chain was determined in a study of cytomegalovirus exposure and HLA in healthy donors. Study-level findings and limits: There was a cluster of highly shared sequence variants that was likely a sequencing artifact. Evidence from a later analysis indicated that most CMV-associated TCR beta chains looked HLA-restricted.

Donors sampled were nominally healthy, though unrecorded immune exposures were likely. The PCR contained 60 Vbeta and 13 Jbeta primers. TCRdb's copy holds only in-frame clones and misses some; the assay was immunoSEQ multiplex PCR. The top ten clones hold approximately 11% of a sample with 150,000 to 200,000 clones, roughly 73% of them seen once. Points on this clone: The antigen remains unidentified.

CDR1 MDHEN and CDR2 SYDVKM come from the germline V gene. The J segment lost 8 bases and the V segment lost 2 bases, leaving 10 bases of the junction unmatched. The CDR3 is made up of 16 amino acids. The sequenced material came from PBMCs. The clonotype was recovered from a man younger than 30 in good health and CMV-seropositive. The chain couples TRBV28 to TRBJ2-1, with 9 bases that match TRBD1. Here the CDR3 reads CASSLAGTGFFHEQFF. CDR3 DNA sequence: TGTGCCAGCAGTTTAGCCGGGACAGGGTTTTTCCATGAGCAGTTCTTC. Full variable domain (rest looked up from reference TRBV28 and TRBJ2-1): DVKVTQSSRYLVKRTGEKVFLECVQDMDHENMFWYRQDPGLGLRLIYFSYDVKMKEKGDIPEGYSVSREKKERFSLILESASTNQTSMYLCASSLAGTGFFHEQFFGPGTRLTVL.